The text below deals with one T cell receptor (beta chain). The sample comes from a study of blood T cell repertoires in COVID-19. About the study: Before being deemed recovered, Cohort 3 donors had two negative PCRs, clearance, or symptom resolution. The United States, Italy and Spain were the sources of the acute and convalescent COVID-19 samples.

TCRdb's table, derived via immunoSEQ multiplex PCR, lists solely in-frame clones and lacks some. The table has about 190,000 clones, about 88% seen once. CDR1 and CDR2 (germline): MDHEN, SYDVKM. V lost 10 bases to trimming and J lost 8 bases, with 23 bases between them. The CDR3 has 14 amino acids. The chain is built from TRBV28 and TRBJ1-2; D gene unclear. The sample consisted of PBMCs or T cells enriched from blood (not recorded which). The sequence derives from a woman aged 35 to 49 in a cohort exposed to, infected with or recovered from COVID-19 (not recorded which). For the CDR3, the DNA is TGTGCCACCTCCCGAGGGAGGGAGGTGGAGGGCTACACCTTC. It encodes CATSRGREVEGYTF.